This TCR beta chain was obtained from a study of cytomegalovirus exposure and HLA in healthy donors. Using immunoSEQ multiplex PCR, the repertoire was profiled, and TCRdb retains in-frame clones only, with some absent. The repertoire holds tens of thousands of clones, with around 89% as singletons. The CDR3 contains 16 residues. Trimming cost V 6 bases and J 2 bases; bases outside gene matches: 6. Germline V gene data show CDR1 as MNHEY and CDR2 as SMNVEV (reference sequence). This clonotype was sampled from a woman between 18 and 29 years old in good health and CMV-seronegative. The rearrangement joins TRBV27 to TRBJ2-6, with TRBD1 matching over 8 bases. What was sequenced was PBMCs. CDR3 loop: CASSLYRGTGANVLTF. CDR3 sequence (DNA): TGTGCCAGCAGCCTTTACAGGGGGACTGGGGCCAACGTCCTGACTTTC. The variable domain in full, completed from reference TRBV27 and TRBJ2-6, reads EAQVTQNPRYLITVTGKKLTVTCSQNMNHEYMSWYRQDPGLGLRQIYYSMNVEVTDKGDVPEGYKVSRKEKRNFPLILESPSPNQTSLYFCASSLYRGTGANVLTFGAGSRLTVL.